This TCR beta chain derives from a study of blood T cell repertoires in COVID-19 (TCRdb year 2020). Some background on the complete study: Samples from collaborators originated in the United States, Italy and Spain and spanned both the acute and convalescent phases of COVID-19. The material from the prospective study consisted of cDNA or gDNA derived from T cells, B-cell-depleted T cells, or PBMCs. Deeply sampled blood TCRbeta repertoires from subjects exposed to, actively infected with, or recovered from COVID-19 were included in the dataset. The repertoires were released in a freely available public database meant as a resource for research on the immune response to SARS-CoV-2. The samples were drawn from two sources: the first 160 participants of the ongoing ImmuneRACE study, and approximately 1,300 subjects contributed by 6 global collaborators. Nearly every sample came with metadata listing a de-identified subject ID, COVID-19 status, age in years and sex. HLA class I and class II types, where available, came from metadata supplied by the sample provider rather than from assay-based typing.

The immunoSEQ Assay, a bias-controlled multiplex PCR, was used to amplify TCRbeta CDR3 regions from genomic DNA. As for how the authors treated the data: The number of nucleated cells in each sample was estimated from the amplification of reference gene primers within the assay. To quantify the absolute abundance of each unique TCRbeta CDR3 rearrangement, sequence reads were collapsed and filtered. Productive Simpson clonality was computed per sample as the square root of Simpson's diversity index over productive rearrangements. TCRdb took over this immuneACCESS table, retaining in-frame rearrangements with V and J assigned. Such tables are incomplete; in checked studies, under half of the missing clones stem from an unresolved V gene, and the remainder is unexplained. V and J calls and clone size are those listed in that table; D and trimming were worked out from the DNA. The table for this sample lists around 80,000 clones; 75% to 90% of them were counted only once. Roughly 0.58% of the sample goes to the ten largest clones.

What the study reported, not specific to this receptor: The quantity of clinical and demographic metadata differed by source and by participant and was supplied without curation.

Worth noting for this clone: Its cognate antigen has yet to be identified. No much larger clone is present one base from it, and per-base qualities are unavailable.

Collaborating institutions collected whole blood in K2EDTA tubes following their own protocols. For TCRbeta analysis, collaborator samples were shipped as frozen whole blood, as isolated PBMCs, or as DNA extracted from either sample type. The germline V gene encodes CDR1 SQVTM and CDR2 ANQGSEA. Unmatched junction bases come to 6, with V trimmed by 7 bases and J by 2 bases. Including the terminal cysteine and phenylalanine, the CDR3 comprises 14 residues. The CDR3 DNA has 42 bases and is translated from base 1. Sequenced sample: peripheral blood. This chain is built from TRBV29-1 and TRBJ2-1, with 9 central nucleotides matching TRBD2. This TCR was sampled from a man aged 55 to 70 with acute or convalescent COVID-19. The CDR3: CSASGTSPYNEQFF. The DNA is TGCAGCGCTTCCGGGACTAGCCCCTACAATGAGCAGTTCTTC.